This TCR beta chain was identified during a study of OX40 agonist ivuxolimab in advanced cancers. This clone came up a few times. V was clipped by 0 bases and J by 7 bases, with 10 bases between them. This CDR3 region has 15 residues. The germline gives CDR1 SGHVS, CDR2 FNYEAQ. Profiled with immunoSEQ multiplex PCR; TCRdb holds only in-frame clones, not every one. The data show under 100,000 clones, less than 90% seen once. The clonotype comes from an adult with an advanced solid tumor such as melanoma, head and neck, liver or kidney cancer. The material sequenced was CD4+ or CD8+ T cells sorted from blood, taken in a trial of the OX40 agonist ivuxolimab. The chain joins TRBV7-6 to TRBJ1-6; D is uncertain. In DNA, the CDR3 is TGTGCCAGCAGCTTAGCCCATGGGTTGAATTCACCCCTCCACTTT. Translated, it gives CASSLAHGLNSPLHF.